This T cell receptor beta chain originates from a study of shared clonotypes between healthy human individuals. Turning to the study itself: CD4 naive and memory got three plates each, CD8 naive two, CD8 memory one.

Terminally differentiated effector memory CD45RA+ cells were excluded by CCR7 positive selection of CD45RO-negative cells. The ends lost 1 base at V and 0 bases at J; junction bases unmatched: 10. Germline loops: CDR1 MGHRA, CDR2 YSYEKL. CDR3 length: 20 amino acids. Sequencing used immunoSEQ multiplex PCR; TCRdb keeps in-frame clones, though not all of them. There are 1.5 million to 2.5 million clones in the sample; about 94% occur only once, and around 1% lies in the top ten. The receptor was derived from a young man in good health. Input material: naive CD8+ T cells sorted from blood. The V and J genes are TRBV4-1 and TRBJ2-1; 12 bases are a match to TRBD2. Here the CDR3 reads CASSQVALAGGFSSYNEQFF. CDR3 coding DNA: TGCGCCAGCAGCCAAGTTGCACTAGCGGGAGGCTTTAGCTCCTACAATGAGCAGTTCTTC.